This T cell receptor beta chain derives from a study of spatial heterogeneity in lung cancer. CDR1 GTSNPN and CDR2 SVGIG come from the germline V gene (reference sequence). Germline trimming cut 3 bases from V and 5 bases from J; bases unmatched to any gene: 7. The CDR3 runs to 15 residues. A distinct unique molecular identifier was carried by each TCR cDNA molecule. TCRdb reanalysed the 5' RACE reads using MiXCR and keeps one entry per CDR3 protein. Of tens of thousands of distinct CDR3 sequences listed, 15% to 20% are singletons. This clonotype appeared a few times. The time point: sample taken at primary tumor resection. Researchers sequenced whole RNA taken from tumor, nontumor lung or frozen PBMC without sorting.

The gene calls are TRBV30 and TRBJ2-5; TRBD2 matches 12 bases. Sequenced here: PBMCs, sampled at surgery. This TCR was recovered from a male donor with early-stage non-small cell lung cancer. The CDR3 reads CAWSQTSGSGETQYF. The CDR3 DNA sequence: TGTGCCTGGAGCCAGACTAGCGGGAGTGGTGAGACCCAGTACTTC.